The T cell receptor (beta chain) under discussion was sequenced for a study of shared clonotypes between healthy human individuals. Sequenced by immunoSEQ multiplex PCR; TCRdb stores in-frame clones only, minus some. The repertoire holds 2.3 million or so clones, with 85% to 95% as singletons. Study-level results: Incompleteness in sorted-subset sequencing, despite large depth, was shown by rarefaction.

As to this clone: The antigen remains undetermined.

CDR1 is MNHEY, CDR2 SMNVEV, per germline (reference sequence). The CDR3 is made up of 15 amino acids. Trimming removed 7 bases from V and 6 bases from J; junction bases left unmatched: 7. Sequences were obtained from naive CD4+ T cells from PBMCs. Subset here: CD45RA+ positively selected. The receptor comes from a man aged 18 to 29 in good health. Some clones in this sample may be carry-over from other donors' samples. J is TRBJ2-2 and V is TRBV27, with 11 bases aligning to TRBD2. CDR3 DNA sequence: TGTGCCAGCATTCTGACTAGCGGGAAACCCGGGGAGCTGTTTTTT. It encodes CASILTSGKPGELFF.